The 21 T cell receptor beta chains below come from one sample, sequenced in a study of technical replicates of blood from a handful of donors. The protocol was immunoSEQ multiplex PCR, while the TCRdb copy is restricted to in-frame clones and leaves out a portion. The table lists approximately 50,000 clones, 94% of them singletons. The specimen was T cells isolated from PBMCs. Source of these receptors: a human donor in good health.

V and J are TRBV10-3 and TRBJ2-5; 9 nucleotides align to TRBD2. The V and J ends lost 2 bases and 4 bases, in that order; junction bases with no gene match: 2. Germline V gene lookup returns CDR1 ENHRY and CDR2 SYGVKD. The CDR3 loop spans 14 amino acids. Here the CDR3 reads CAISEISGGETQYF. In nucleotides, the CDR3 is TGTGCCATCAGTGAGATTAGCGGGGGAGAGACCCAGTACTTC.

This clone was recorded once. The V call is TRBV28, the J call TRBJ2-7; 7 nucleotides agree with TRBD2. The length of the CDR3 is 16 residues. J gave up 1 base and V 2 bases, and 8 bases lay outside the gene matches. CDR1 and CDR2 from the germline V gene are MDHEN and SYDVKM. CDR3 in amino acids: CASSLDSAGASYEQYF. Here the CDR3 DNA reads TGTGCCAGCAGTTTAGACAGTGCGGGAGCGTCCTACGAGCAGTACTTC.

The chain uses TRBV28 and TRBJ2-2; 9 bases match TRBD2. The germline V gene encodes CDR1 MDHEN and CDR2 SYDVKM. V shed 6 bases and J 3 bases; nucleotides not matched to a gene: 23. The CDR3 loop spans 21 amino acids. In nucleotides, the CDR3 is TGTGCCAGCAGCCCTTCCGGAATAGGTAGCGGGAGTAGGGGAGACACCGGGGAGCTGTTTTTT. Its protein product is CASSPSGIGSGSRGDTGELFF.

The chain carries TRBV14 and TRBJ2-7, with a weak D call TRBD1 (5 bases). Germline V gives CDR1 SGHDN, CDR2 FVKESK. The CDR3 contains 13 residues. The germline V and J ends were trimmed by 6 bases and 3 bases, with 12 bases remaining between them. DNA of the CDR3: TGTGCCAGCAGAGTAACAGGCGGCTACGAGCAGTACTTC. Translation: CASRVTGGYEQYF.

The gene calls are TRBV6-5 and TRBJ2-7; TRBD2 is a possible D gene (6 bases). The CDR3 totals 13 residues. Germline lookup yields CDR1 MNHEY and CDR2 SVGAGI. Trimming left V 2 bases short and J 5 bases short, with 10 bases between. The CDR3 DNA is TGTGCCAGCAGTTACGGAGGGAGTAACGAGCAGTACTTC. Amino acids: CASSYGGSNEQYF.

The rearrangement links TRBV5-1 to TRBJ2-2; perhaps TRBD2 as D (6 bases). The V end was cut by 10 bases, the J end by 5 bases, with 21 bases between. CDR1 SGHRS and CDR2 YFSETQ come from the germline V gene. This CDR3 is built from 15 residues. CDR3 region: CARPLRDWGTGELFF. In DNA form, the CDR3 reads TGCGCCCGACCTCTCCGGGACTGGGGGACCGGGGAGCTGTTTTTT.

The J gene is TRBJ1-1, the V gene TRBV11-2; D ambiguous. CDR1 and CDR2 from the germline V gene are SGHAT and FQNNGV. This CDR3 contains 17 residues. V lost 4 bases to trimming and J lost 4 bases, with 22 bases between them. CDR3 amino acids: CASSSLGRRVRGTEAFF. The DNA for the CDR3 is TGTGCCAGCAGCTCGCTGGGGAGAAGGGTGCGGGGCACTGAAGCTTTCTTT.

The rearrangement joins TRBV5-1 to TRBJ2-7, with 12 nucleotides matching TRBD2. Germline V gene sequence: CDR1 SGHRS, CDR2 YFSETQ. V lost 3 bases to trimming and J lost 0 bases; unmatched junction nucleotides: 7. The CDR3 contains 17 residues. CDR3 protein: CASSSSGLAGSSYEQYF. DNA of the CDR3: TGCGCCAGCAGCTCATCCGGACTAGCGGGGAGCTCCTACGAGCAGTACTTC.

This clone was seen just once. The rearrangement uses TRBV10-2 and TRBJ2-7, with D perhaps matching TRBD2 (5 bases). Looked up from germline, CDR1 is WSHSY and CDR2 is SAAADI. The V end lost 0 bases, the J end lost 5 bases, and 8 bases lay between the germline ends. This CDR3 region has 13 residues. The CDR3 loop is CASSESSRDEQYF. Here the CDR3 DNA reads TGCGCCAGCAGTGAGTCTTCGAGGGACGAGCAGTACTTC.

This rearrangement joins TRBV28 to TRBJ1-2; TRBD1 is a possible D gene (5 bases). Trimming shortened V by 4 bases and J by 2 bases, and 20 bases separated the two germline ends. Germline CDR1 reads MDHEN; CDR2 reads SYDVKM. The CDR3 covers 17 residues. Here the CDR3 reads CASSSGGSGHRNYGYTF. The CDR3 DNA follows: TGTGCCAGCAGTTCCGGAGGGTCGGGGCATCGCAACTATGGCTACACCTTC.

The genes are TRBV7-9 and TRBJ2-5; TRBD1 might be the D (8 bases). The CDR3 has 15 amino acids. Germline V gene sequence: CDR1 SEHNR, CDR2 FQNEAQ (reference sequence). V dropped 5 bases and J dropped 5 bases, with 18 bases sitting between them. In nucleotides, the CDR3 is TGTGCCAGCAGCCACGGACAGGGAGGGGGGGAGACCCAGTACTTC. It is translated as CASSHGQGGGETQYF.

The chain joins TRBV6-5 to TRBJ2-7; D is perhaps TRBD1 (5 bases). Germline V CDR1 and CDR2: MNHEY, SVGAGI. Trimming stripped 1 base from V and 0 bases from J, with 7 bases between. CDR3 length: 14 amino acids. For the CDR3, the DNA is TGTGCCAGCAGTTACTTTGACAGCTCCTACGAGCAGTACTTC. This codes for CASSYFDSSYEQYF.

The chain carries TRBV10-3 and TRBJ2-7, with D perhaps matching TRBD1 (6 bases). The germline V gene encodes CDR1 ENHRY and CDR2 SYGVKD. Between the trimmed V and J ends, which lost 1 base and 5 bases, there was a span of 12 bases. This CDR3 contains 14 residues. CDR3 DNA: TGTGCCATCAGTGAGTTGACAGGCGACGACGAGCAGTACTTC. It yields the protein CAISELTGDDEQYF.

The chain links TRBV16 to TRBJ1-2; 8 bases fit TRBD1. This CDR3 has 14 amino acids. Looked up from germline, CDR1 is KGHSY and CDR2 is FQNENV. After removal of 0 bases from V and 8 bases from J, the junction contained 5 bases not matched to a gene. The CDR3 DNA sequence: TGTGCCAGCAGCCAATCCAGGACAGGGTTCGGCTACACCTTC. Translated: CASSQSRTGFGYTF.

The chain combines TRBV6-6 with TRBJ2-5; 8 bases map to TRBD2. Germline trimming cut 3 bases from V and 4 bases from J; bases unmatched to any gene: 7. Germline values: CDR1 MNHNY, CDR2 SVGAGI (reference sequence). This CDR3 comprises 15 residues. In nucleotides, the CDR3 is TGTGCCAGCAGTTATGGTGGAGGGACTAGAGAGACCCAGTACTTC. Translating it yields CASSYGGGTRETQYF.

This chain connects TRBV28 to TRBJ2-7, with D possibly matching TRBD2 (5 bases). The V end was cut by 8 bases, the J end by 2 bases, with 16 bases between. The germline CDR1 and CDR2 sequences are MDHEN and SYDVKM. The CDR3 length is 14 residues. CDR3 region: CASQQAAAPYEQYF. The CDR3 nucleotides read TGTGCCAGCCAACAAGCGGCAGCCCCCTACGAGCAGTACTTC.

V is TRBV11-2 and J is TRBJ1-1; the D is unclear. Trimming cost V 5 bases and J 1 base, with 8 bases left between them. CDR1 and CDR2 (germline): SGHAT, FQNNGV. CDR3 length: 13 residues. The CDR3 bases are TGTGCCAGCAGCACCGACTCGAACACTGAAGCTTTCTTT. This encodes CASSTDSNTEAFF.

The rearrangement joins TRBV11-1 to TRBJ2-7; 10 nucleotides agree with TRBD2. The CDR3 runs 17 residues. Per germline, CDR1 SGHAT and CDR2 FQDESV (reference sequence). Trimming at V came to 5 bases and at J to 0 bases, leaving 10 bases not matched to a gene. The CDR3 nucleotides read TGTGCCAGCAGCCCCTCTGGACTAGCGGACACCTCCTACGAGCAGTACTTC. Residues: CASSPSGLADTSYEQYF.

The chain couples TRBV5-4 to TRBJ2-7; 7 bases are a match to TRBD2. The CDR3 runs to 15 residues. Per the germline V gene, CDR1 is SGHNT and CDR2 is YYREEE (reference sequence). Trimming at V came to 5 bases and at J to 1 base, leaving 9 bases not matched to a gene. The CDR3 region is CASRPAGTTSYEQYF. The CDR3 DNA sequence: TGTGCCAGCAGGCCAGCCGGGACTACGTCCTACGAGCAGTACTTC.

The chain employs TRBV28 and TRBJ2-1; 7 bases agree with TRBD1. V trimming: 6 bases; J trimming: 4 bases; junction bases outside the gene matches: 9. The V gene's germline CDR1 is MDHEN and CDR2 SYDVKM. This CDR3 is built from 15 residues. The CDR3 sequence: CASRDTGQSYNEQFF. The CDR3 DNA follows: TGTGCCAGCAGGGACACGGGACAGTCTTACAATGAGCAGTTCTTC.

J is TRBJ1-1 and V is TRBV11-2, with D perhaps matching TRBD1 (5 bases). Between the trimmed V and J ends, which lost 6 bases and 1 base, there was a span of 9 bases. Germline V gives CDR1 SGHAT, CDR2 FQNNGV. This CDR3 spans 13 amino acids. CDR3 sequence: CASRVQGNTEAFF. Here the CDR3 DNA reads TGTGCCAGCAGGGTCCAGGGGAACACTGAAGCTTTCTTT.